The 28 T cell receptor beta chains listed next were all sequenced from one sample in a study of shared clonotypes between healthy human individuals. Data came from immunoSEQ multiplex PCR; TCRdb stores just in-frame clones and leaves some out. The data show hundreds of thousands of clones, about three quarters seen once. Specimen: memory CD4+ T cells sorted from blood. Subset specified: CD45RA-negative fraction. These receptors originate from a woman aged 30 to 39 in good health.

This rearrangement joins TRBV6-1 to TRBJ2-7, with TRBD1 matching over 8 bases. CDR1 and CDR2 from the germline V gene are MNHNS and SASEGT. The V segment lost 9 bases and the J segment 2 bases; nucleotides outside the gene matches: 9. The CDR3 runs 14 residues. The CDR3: CASILTGGTYEQYF. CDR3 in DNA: TGTGCCAGTATTCTCACAGGGGGGACCTACGAGCAGTACTTC.

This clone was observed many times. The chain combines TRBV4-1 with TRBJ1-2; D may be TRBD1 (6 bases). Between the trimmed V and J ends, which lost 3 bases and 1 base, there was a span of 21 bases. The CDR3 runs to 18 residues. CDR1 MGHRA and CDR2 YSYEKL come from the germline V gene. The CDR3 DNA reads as TGCGCCAGCAGCCAGGATAACCCAAGACAGGCAAATAACTATGGCTACACCTTC. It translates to CASSQDNPRQANNYGYTF.

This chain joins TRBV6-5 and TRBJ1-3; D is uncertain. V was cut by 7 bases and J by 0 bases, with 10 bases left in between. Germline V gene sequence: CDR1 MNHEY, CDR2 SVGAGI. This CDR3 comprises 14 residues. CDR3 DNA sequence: TGTGCCAGCACCCCGTCCGGCTCTGGAAACACCATATATTTT. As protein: CASTPSGSGNTIYF.

CDR3: CASLAGQGGNTIYF. The CDR3 coding sequence is TGTGCCAGCCTCGCGGGACAAGGTGGAAACACCATATATTTT. The V call is TRBV2, the J call TRBJ1-3; a possible D gene is TRBD1 (6 bases). Germline CDR1 is SNHLY and CDR2 is FYNNEI. Trimming took off 8 bases at V and 3 bases at J, with 14 bases between the two ends. The CDR3 sequence is 14 residues long.

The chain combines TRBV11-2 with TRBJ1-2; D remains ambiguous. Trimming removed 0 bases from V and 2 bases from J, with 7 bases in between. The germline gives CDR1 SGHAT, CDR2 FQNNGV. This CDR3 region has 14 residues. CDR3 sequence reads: CASSLDEDNYGYTF. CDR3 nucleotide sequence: TGTGCCAGCAGCTTAGATGAGGACAACTATGGCTACACCTTC.

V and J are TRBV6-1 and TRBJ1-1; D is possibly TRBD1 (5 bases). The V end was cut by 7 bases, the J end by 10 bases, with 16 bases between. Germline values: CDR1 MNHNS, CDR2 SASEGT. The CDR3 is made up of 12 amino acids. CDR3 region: CASTWGERGAFF. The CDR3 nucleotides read TGTGCCAGCACGTGGGGGGAAAGAGGAGCTTTCTTT.

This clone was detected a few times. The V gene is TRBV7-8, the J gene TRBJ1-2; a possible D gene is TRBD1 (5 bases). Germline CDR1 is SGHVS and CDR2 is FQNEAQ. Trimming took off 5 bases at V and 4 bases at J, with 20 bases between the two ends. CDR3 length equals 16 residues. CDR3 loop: CASSRGRAGSGYGYTF. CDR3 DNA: TGTGCCAGCAGCCGGGGTAGGGCAGGGAGTGGCTATGGCTACACCTTC.

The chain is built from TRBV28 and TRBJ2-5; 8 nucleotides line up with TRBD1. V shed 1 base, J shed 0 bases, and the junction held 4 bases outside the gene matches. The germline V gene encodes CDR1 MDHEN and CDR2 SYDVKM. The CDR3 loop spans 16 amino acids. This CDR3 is CASSLFRTGYQETQYF. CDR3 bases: TGTGCCAGCAGTTTATTTAGGACAGGGTACCAAGAGACCCAGTACTTC.

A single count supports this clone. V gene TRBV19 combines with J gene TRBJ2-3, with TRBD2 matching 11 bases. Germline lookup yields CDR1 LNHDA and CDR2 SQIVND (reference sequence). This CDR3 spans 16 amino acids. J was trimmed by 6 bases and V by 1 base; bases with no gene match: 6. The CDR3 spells CASSIGPPSGRDTQYF. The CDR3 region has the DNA TGTGCCAGTAGTATAGGCCCGCCTAGCGGGAGGGATACGCAGTATTTT.

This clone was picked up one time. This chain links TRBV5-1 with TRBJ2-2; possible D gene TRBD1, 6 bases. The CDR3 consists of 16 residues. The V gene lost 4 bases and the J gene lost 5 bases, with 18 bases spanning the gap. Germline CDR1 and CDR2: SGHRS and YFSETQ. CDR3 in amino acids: CASSLRDIDFTGELFF. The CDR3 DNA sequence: TGCGCCAGCAGCCTCCGGGACATAGACTTTACCGGGGAGCTGTTTTTT.

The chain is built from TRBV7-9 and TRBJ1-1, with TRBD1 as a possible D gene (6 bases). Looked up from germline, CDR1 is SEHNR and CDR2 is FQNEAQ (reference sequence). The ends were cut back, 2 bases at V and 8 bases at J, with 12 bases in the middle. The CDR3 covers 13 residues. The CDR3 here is CASSLNPGQEAFF. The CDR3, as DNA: TGTGCCAGCAGCTTAAACCCCGGACAGGAAGCTTTCTTT. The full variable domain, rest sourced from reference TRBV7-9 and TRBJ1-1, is DTGVSQNPRHKITKRGQNVTFRCDPISEHNRLYWYRQTLGQGPEFLTYFQNEAQLEKSRLLSDRFSAERPKGSFSTLEIQRTEQGDSAMYLCASSLNPGQEAFFGQGTRLTVV.

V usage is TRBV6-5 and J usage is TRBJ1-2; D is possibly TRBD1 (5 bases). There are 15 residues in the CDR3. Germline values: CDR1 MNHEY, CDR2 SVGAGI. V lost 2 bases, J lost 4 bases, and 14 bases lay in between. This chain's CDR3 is CASSYLPGGIYGYTF. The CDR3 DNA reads TGTGCCAGCAGTTACCTCCCCGGGGGAATCTATGGCTACACCTTC.

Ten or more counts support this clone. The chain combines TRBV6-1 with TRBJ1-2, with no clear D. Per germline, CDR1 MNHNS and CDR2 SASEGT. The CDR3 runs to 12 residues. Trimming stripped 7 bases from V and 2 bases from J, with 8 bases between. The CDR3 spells CASTASNYGYTF. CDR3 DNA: TGTGCCAGCACGGCATCCAACTATGGCTACACCTTC.

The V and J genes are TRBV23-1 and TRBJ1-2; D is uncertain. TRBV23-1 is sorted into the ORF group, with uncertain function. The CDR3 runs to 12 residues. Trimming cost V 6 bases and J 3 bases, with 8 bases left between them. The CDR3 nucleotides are TGCGCCAGCAGCGGACCCTACTATGGCTACACCTTC. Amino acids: CASSGPYYGYTF.

CDR3 nucleotide sequence: TGTGCCAGCAGAGCCCATAGACAGGGCCGGAAAGATACGCAGTATTTT. Its protein is CASRAHRQGRKDTQYF. This chain uses TRBV2 with TRBJ2-3; 7 nucleotides agree with TRBD1. V shed 6 bases and J 5 bases; nucleotides not matched to a gene: 14. Germline CDR1 and CDR2: SNHLY and FYNNEI. This CDR3 region has 16 residues.

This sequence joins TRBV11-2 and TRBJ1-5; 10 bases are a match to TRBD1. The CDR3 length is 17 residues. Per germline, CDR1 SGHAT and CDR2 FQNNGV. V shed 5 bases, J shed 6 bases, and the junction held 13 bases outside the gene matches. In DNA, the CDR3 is TGTGCCAGCAGCCCTTATTCTGGGACAGGGGTTCTTCAGCCCCAGCATTTT. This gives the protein CASSPYSGTGVLQPQHF.

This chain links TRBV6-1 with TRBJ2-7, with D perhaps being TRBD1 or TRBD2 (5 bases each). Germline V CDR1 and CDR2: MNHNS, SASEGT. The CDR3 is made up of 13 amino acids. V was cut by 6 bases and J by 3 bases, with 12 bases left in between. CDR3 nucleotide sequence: TGTGCCAGCAGCCCCGGGACGGGCTACGAGCAGTACTTC. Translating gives CASSPGTGYEQYF.

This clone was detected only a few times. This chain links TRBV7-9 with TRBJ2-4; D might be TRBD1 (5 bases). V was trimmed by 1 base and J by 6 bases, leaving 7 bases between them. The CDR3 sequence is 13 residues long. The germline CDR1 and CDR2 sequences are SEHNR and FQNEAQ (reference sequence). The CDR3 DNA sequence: TGTGCCAGCAGCTTAGGACAGTCAAACATTCAGTACTTC. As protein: CASSLGQSNIQYF.

The CDR3 is CASSEPRQGKSYEQYF. The CDR3 nucleotides read TGCGCCAGCAGTGAGCCAAGACAGGGGAAATCCTACGAGCAGTACTTC. V gene TRBV10-2 combines with J gene TRBJ2-7; 8 bases match TRBD1. V was pared by 2 bases and J by 1 base, with 7 bases of the junction left unmatched. The CDR3 totals 16 residues. Germline lookup yields CDR1 WSHSY and CDR2 SAAADI.

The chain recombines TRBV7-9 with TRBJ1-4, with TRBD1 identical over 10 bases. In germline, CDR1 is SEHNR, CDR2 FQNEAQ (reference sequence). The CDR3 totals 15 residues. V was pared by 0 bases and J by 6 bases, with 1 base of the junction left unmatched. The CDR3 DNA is TGTGCCAGCAGCTTAGCAGGACAGGGGGATGAAAAACTGTTTTTT. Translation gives CASSLAGQGDEKLFF.

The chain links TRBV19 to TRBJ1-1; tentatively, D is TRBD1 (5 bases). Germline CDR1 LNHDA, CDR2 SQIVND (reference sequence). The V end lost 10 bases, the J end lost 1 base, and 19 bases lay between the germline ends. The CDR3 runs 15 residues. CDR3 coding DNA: TGTGCCACTCATCCTAGAAAGGGGAAGAACACTGAAGCTTTCTTT. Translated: CATHPRKGKNTEAFF. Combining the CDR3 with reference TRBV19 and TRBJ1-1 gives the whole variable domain DGGITQSPKYLFRKEGQNVTLSCEQNLNHDAMYWYRQDPGQGLRLIYYSQIVNDFQKGDIAEGYSVSREKKESFPLTVTSAQKNPTAFYLCATHPRKGKNTEAFFGQGTRLTVV.

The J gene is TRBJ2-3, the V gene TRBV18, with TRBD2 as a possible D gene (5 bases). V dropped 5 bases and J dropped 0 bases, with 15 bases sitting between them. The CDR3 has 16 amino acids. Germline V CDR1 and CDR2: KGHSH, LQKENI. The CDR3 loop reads CASSGGQSPSTDTQYF. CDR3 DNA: TGTGCCAGCTCAGGCGGGCAGTCTCCTAGCACAGATACGCAGTATTTT.

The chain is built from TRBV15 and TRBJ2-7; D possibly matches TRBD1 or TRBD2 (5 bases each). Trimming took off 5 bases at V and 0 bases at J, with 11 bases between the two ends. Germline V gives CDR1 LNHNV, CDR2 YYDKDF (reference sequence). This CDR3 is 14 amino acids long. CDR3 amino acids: CATSLRGSSYEQYF. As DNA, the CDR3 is TGTGCCACCAGCCTACGGGGCTCCTCCTACGAGCAGTACTTC.

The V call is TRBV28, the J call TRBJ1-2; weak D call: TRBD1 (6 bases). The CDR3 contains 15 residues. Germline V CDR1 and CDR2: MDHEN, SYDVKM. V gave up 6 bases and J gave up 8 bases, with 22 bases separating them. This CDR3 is CASSQTGRKVPGYTF. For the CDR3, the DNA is TGTGCCAGCAGCCAAACAGGGAGGAAGGTGCCCGGCTACACCTTC.

This CDR3 reads CASSLGLADYNEQFF. CDR3 nucleotides: TGTGCCAGCAGCTTAGGTCTAGCGGACTACAATGAGCAGTTCTTC. The genes are TRBV7-7 and TRBJ2-1, with TRBD2 matching over 7 bases. V was clipped by 1 base and J by 3 bases; unmatched bases: 3. Germline V gene data show CDR1 as SSHAT and CDR2 as FNYEAQ (reference sequence). This CDR3 contains 15 residues.

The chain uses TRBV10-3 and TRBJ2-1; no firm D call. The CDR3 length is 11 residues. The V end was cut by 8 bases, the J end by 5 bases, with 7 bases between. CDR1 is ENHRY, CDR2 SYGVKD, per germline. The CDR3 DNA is TGTGCCATCGGACGGGACAATGAGCAGTTCTTC. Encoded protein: CAIGRDNEQFF.

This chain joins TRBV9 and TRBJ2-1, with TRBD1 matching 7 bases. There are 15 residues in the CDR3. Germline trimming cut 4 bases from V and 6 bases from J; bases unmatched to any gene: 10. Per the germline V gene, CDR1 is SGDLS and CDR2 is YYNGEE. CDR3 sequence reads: CASSLRDSSVNEQFF. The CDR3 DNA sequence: TGTGCCAGCAGCCTCCGGGACAGCTCGGTCAATGAGCAGTTCTTC.

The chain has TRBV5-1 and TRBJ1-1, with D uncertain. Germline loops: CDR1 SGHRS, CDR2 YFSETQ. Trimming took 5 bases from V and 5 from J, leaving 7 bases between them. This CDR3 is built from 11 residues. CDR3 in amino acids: CASRYRTEAFF. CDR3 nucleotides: TGCGCCAGCAGATATAGGACTGAAGCTTTCTTT.